Each of the 21 T cell receptor beta chains below was sequenced from the same sample in a study of blood T cells in healthy people across ages. Primers used in a second PCR of roughly 7 to 12 cycles were a sample-barcoded 5' primer and a J-beta primer mix. MiXCR, applied by TCRdb to the 5' RACE reads, yields one record per CDR3 protein. Of 750,000 to 950,000 distinct CDR3 sequences detected, under 35% appear once; the ten largest clones hold roughly 10%. The data were also submitted as part of a second study, on T cells of mothers and their children.

The sequencing input was blood. The receptors here all came from a woman in her thirties or forties in good health.

In this sample, this clonotype turned up once. This could be a read error, since a much larger clone is one nucleotide away. The chain is built from TRBV10-3 and TRBJ2-3; D is unresolved. V dropped 5 bases and J dropped 4 bases, with 13 bases sitting between them. Germline-derived CDR1 and CDR2 are ENHRY and SYGVKD. The CDR3 totals 14 residues. This CDR3 is CAISTLPRSDTQYF. DNA of the CDR3: TGTGCCATCAGTACGCTCCCCAGGTCAGATACGCAGTATTTT.

The chain uses TRBV28 and TRBJ1-2; TRBD1 is a possible D gene (6 bases). V was cut by 6 bases and J by 7 bases, with 18 bases left in between. Looked up from germline, CDR1 is MDHEN and CDR2 is SYDVKM. This CDR3 is 14 amino acids long. CDR3 sequence reads: CASRRGQSRLGYTF. Written as DNA, the CDR3 is TGTGCCAGCAGGAGAGGACAGTCGCGCCTTGGCTACACCTTC.

The V gene is TRBV10-3, the J gene TRBJ1-4; 8 nucleotides agree with TRBD1. Germline CDR1 reads ENHRY; CDR2 reads SYGVKD. This CDR3 comprises 14 residues. J gave up 8 bases and V 6 bases, and 8 bases lay outside the gene matches. In DNA, the CDR3 is TGTGCCATCAGGCCAGACAGGGGAGGCGAAAAACTGTTTTTT. Its protein product is CAIRPDRGGEKLFF.

The chain carries TRBV5-1 and TRBJ2-3; 8 bases match TRBD2. Germline loops: CDR1 SGHRS, CDR2 YFSETQ. V lost 4 bases, J lost 2 bases, and 6 bases stayed unmatched. The CDR3 extends over 15 amino acids. CDR3 coding DNA: TGCGCCAGCAGCCCAATAGCGGGGAACACAGATACGCAGTATTTT. This sequence encodes CASSPIAGNTDTQYF.

This clonotype was detected many times. The chain couples TRBV24-1 to TRBJ2-5; D may match TRBD1 or TRBD2 (5 bases each). The CDR3 has 14 amino acids. Germline assignment: CDR1 KGHDR and CDR2 SFDVKD. V dropped 3 bases and J dropped 0 bases, with 7 bases sitting between them. In nucleotides, the CDR3 is TGTGCCACCAGTGATCCGGGACACCAAGAGACCCAGTACTTC. This sequence encodes CATSDPGHQETQYF.

This clonotype was detected many times. The rearrangement links TRBV5-8 to TRBJ2-6; the D gene is possibly TRBD1 (5 bases). The CDR3 loop spans 15 amino acids. Germline CDR1 is SGHTS and CDR2 is YDEGEE. Trimming took off 5 bases at V and 1 base at J, with 10 bases between the two ends. In DNA form, the CDR3 reads TGTGCCAGCAGGGCAGGGTTTTCTGGGGCCAACGTCCTGACTTTC. It is translated as CASRAGFSGANVLTF.

This clonotype appeared many times. This chain's CDR3 is CASSQDLTEYTEAFF. The DNA for the CDR3 is TGCGCCAGCAGCCAAGATCTAACGGAGTACACTGAAGCTTTCTTT. V and J are TRBV4-3 and TRBJ1-1; D call uncertain. V shed 0 bases and J shed 3 bases, with 11 bases lying between them. The CDR3 covers 15 residues. Germline CDR1 and CDR2: LGHNA and YSLEER.

This clonotype was seen only a few times. The chain recombines TRBV5-1 with TRBJ2-5, with 7 bases that match TRBD1. Losses at the gene ends were 2 bases for V and 2 bases for J; bases not matched to a gene: 3. Germline CDR1 is SGHRS and CDR2 is YFSETQ. The CDR3 loop spans 14 amino acids. In nucleotides, the CDR3 is TGCGCCAGCAGCTTTCAGACAGGGCAAGAGACCCAGTACTTC. Amino acids: CASSFQTGQETQYF.

This clonotype has just one count. The V and J genes are TRBV2 and TRBJ1-1; 9 bases are a match to TRBD1. J lost 0 bases, V lost 3 bases, and 11 bases had no gene match. The CDR3 extends over 18 amino acids. Germline V gene data show CDR1 as SNHLY and CDR2 as FYNNEI. The CDR3 protein is CASSDRTGTGSMNTEAFF. The DNA for the CDR3 is TGTGCCAGCAGTGACCGTACCGGGACAGGGTCCATGAACACTGAAGCTTTCTTT.

This clonotype was counted only a few times. This rearrangement joins TRBV10-3 to TRBJ2-3; D remains ambiguous. CDR1 and CDR2 (germline): ENHRY, SYGVKD. V gave up 7 bases and J gave up 2 bases, with 10 bases separating them. The CDR3 is 13 amino acids. The CDR3 spells CAIMSDPTDTQYF. The CDR3 bases are TGTGCCATCATGTCCGACCCCACAGATACGCAGTATTTT.

In the case of this clonotype: At one of its ends the junction is not consistent with the germline gene, which may arise from a read error. The chain has TRBV12-3 or TRBV12-4 and TRBJ1-5; tentatively, D is TRBD1 (5 bases). The CDR3 is 13 amino acids. CDR3: CASGRGGNLPQHF. CDR3 bases: TGTGCCAGCGGCCGGGGCGGCAATCTGCCCCAGCATTTT.

The chain joins TRBV24-1 to TRBJ2-3, with D hard to call. Germline CDR1 KGHDR, CDR2 SFDVKD. The CDR3 sequence is 15 residues long. The V and J ends lost 4 bases and 6 bases respectively, with 16 bases between them. CDR3 sequence (DNA): TGTGCCACCAGTGACCCGTCTGGAGTTGTGGATACGCAGTATTTT. Protein product: CATSDPSGVVDTQYF.

J is TRBJ1-1 and V is TRBV12-3 or TRBV12-4; D may be TRBD1 (6 bases). The CDR3 covers 15 residues. The V and J ends lost 3 bases and 6 bases respectively, with 17 bases between them. The CDR3 DNA is TGTGCCAGCAGTTTTGGGCGGCGACAGGTCGCTGAAGCTTTCTTT. The encoded protein is CASSFGRRQVAEAFF.

The V and J genes are TRBV7-6 and TRBJ1-5; maybe TRBD1 (5 bases). The germline CDR1 and CDR2 sequences are SGHVS and FNYEAQ. The CDR3 runs to 15 residues. The germline V and J ends were trimmed by 3 bases and 1 base, with 10 bases remaining between them. The CDR3 loop reads CASSLSQESNQPQHF. The CDR3 DNA reads as TGTGCCAGCAGCTTGTCACAGGAGAGCAATCAGCCCCAGCATTTT.

This clonotype turned up a few times. This rearrangement joins TRBV7-8 to TRBJ2-1, with TRBD1 identical over 11 bases. J was trimmed by 15 bases and V by 0 bases; bases with no gene match: 4. Germline values: CDR1 SGHVS, CDR2 FQNEAQ. The CDR3 is 13 residues long. The CDR3 nucleotides read TGTGCCAGCAGCTTAGCCCCGGGGACAGGGGGGTTCTTC. Translating it yields CASSLAPGTGGFF.

This clonotype was counted many times. DNA of the CDR3: TGTGCCACCAGCAGAGAGGCAGGGGTCTCAGGAGGGGGCTACACCTTC. It translates to CATSREAGVSGGGYTF. The chain links TRBV15 to TRBJ1-2, with D possibly TRBD1 on 6 matching bases. Between the trimmed V and J ends, which lost 0 bases and 8 bases, there was a span of 19 bases. Germline values: CDR1 LNHNV, CDR2 YYDKDF (reference sequence). The CDR3 is made up of 16 amino acids.

This clonotype turned up a few times. The chain uses TRBV10-3 and TRBJ1-2; 7 nucleotides match TRBD1. V lost 0 bases to trimming and J lost 4 bases; unmatched junction nucleotides: 5. Germline CDR1 and CDR2: ENHRY and SYGVKD. This CDR3 spans 15 amino acids. The DNA for the CDR3 is TGTGCCATCAGTGAGTCTGAGACAGGGAGCTATGGCTACACCTTC. Protein product: CAISESETGSYGYTF.

Points on this clonotype: One end of the junction does not line up with germline, which may come from a read error. The chain recombines TRBV20-1 with TRBJ1-4, with D hard to call. CDR3 size: 12 residues. The germline CDR1 and CDR2 sequences are DFQATT and SNEGSKA (reference sequence). The CDR3 spells CGASLGKEKLFF. DNA for the CDR3: TGCGGTGCTAGTTTGGGGAAAGAAAAACTGTTTTTT.

In this sample, this clonotype turned up many times. This chain connects TRBV6-1 to TRBJ1-2; D call uncertain. The CDR3 spans 13 residues. Germline CDR1 reads MNHNS; CDR2 reads SASEGT. Trimming shortened V by 0 bases and J by 5 bases, and 7 bases separated the two germline ends. The CDR3 sequence is CASSEAKEYGYTF. The DNA for the CDR3 is TGTGCCAGCAGTGAAGCGAAGGAGTATGGCTACACCTTC.

The rearrangement uses TRBV4-3 and TRBJ1-5; TRBD1 matches at 11 bases. Germline-derived CDR1 and CDR2 are LGHNA and YSLEER. After removal of 0 bases from V and 7 bases from J, the junction contained 8 bases not matched to a gene. The CDR3 has 17 amino acids. The CDR3 reads CASSQEGTGGGRQPQHF. The CDR3 coding sequence is TGCGCCAGCAGCCAAGAGGGGACAGGGGGGGGCAGACAGCCCCAGCATTTT.

The CDR3 bases are TGTGCCAGCAGCCTTGGGACAGGGGGCGTTGCCGGGGAGCTGTTTTTT. Translating gives CASSLGTGGVAGELFF. The chain is built from TRBV3-1 and TRBJ2-2; 12 bases line up with TRBD1. Germline CDR1 is LGHDT and CDR2 is YNNKEL (reference sequence). There are 16 residues in the CDR3. J was trimmed by 6 bases and V by 4 bases; bases with no gene match: 6.